These 13 T cell receptor beta chains share one sample of origin, sequenced in a study of blood T cell repertoires in COVID-19. Only in-frame clones appear in the TCRdb table, and some are missing; sequencing was by immunoSEQ multiplex PCR. The sample yields about 130,000 clones, approximately 74% seen once. The sequenced sample consisted of peripheral blood. These receptors came from a man aged 55-75 years with acute or convalescent COVID-19.

The chain links TRBV29-1 to TRBJ1-1; D remains ambiguous. The CDR3 covers 12 residues. CDR1 and CDR2 (germline): SQVTM, ANQGSEA. Trimming cost V 5 bases and J 1 base, with 8 bases left between them. The CDR3 DNA is TGCAGCGTTCTTACCAGGAACACTGAAGCTTTCTTT. Amino acid sequence: CSVLTRNTEAFF.

This clone was found a few times. The chain couples TRBV3-1 (or the pseudogene TRBV3-2) to TRBJ1-1, with D uncertain. Trimming shortened V by 2 bases and J by 4 bases, and 14 bases separated the two germline ends. The germline V gene encodes CDR1 LGHDT and CDR2 YNNKEL (reference sequence). The CDR3 is 15 amino acids. CDR3 in amino acids: CASSQYPASSTEAFF. The CDR3 DNA reads as TGTGCCAGCAGCCAATACCCCGCGAGTAGCACTGAAGCTTTCTTT.

CDR3 DNA: TGCGCCAGCAGCCTACGACAGGTGAACACTGAAGCTTTCTTT. Its protein is CASSLRQVNTEAFF. The genes are TRBV5-1 and TRBJ1-1, with D perhaps TRBD1 (6 bases). The length of the CDR3 is 14 residues. V lost 4 bases, J lost 0 bases, and 10 bases lay in between. Germline V lookup: CDR1 SGHRS, CDR2 YFSETQ.

V gene TRBV12-5 combines with J gene TRBJ1-3, with 9 bases aligning to TRBD1. The CDR3 extends over 15 amino acids. The trim removed 6 bases at V and 3 bases at J, leaving 6 bases unmatched. Germline lookup yields CDR1 LGHNT and CDR2 FRNRAP. As DNA, the CDR3 is TGTGCTAGTGGGACCGGGACAGGGATTGGAAACACCATATATTTT. Translated: CASGTGTGIGNTIYF.

The genes are TRBV7-9 and TRBJ1-1; possibly TRBD1 for D (5 bases). Trimming took off 3 bases at V and 1 base at J, with 6 bases between the two ends. Germline V gene sequence: CDR1 SEHNR, CDR2 FQNEAQ (reference sequence). This CDR3 spans 13 amino acids. The CDR3 here is CASSFQGNTEAFF. CDR3 nucleotides: TGTGCCAGCAGCTTCCAGGGGAACACTGAAGCTTTCTTT.

This clone was detected a few times. This chain links TRBV7-6 with TRBJ2-3; TRBD2 matches 12 bases. J lost 6 bases, V lost 3 bases, and 4 bases had no gene match. CDR1 is SGHVS, CDR2 FNYEAQ, per germline. This CDR3 has 15 amino acids. The CDR3 loop reads CASSLTSGGVDTQYF. The CDR3 bases are TGTGCCAGCAGCTTGACTAGCGGGGGTGTGGATACGCAGTATTTT.

This chain links TRBV24-1 with TRBJ1-1; D remains ambiguous. Looked up from germline, CDR1 is KGHDR and CDR2 is SFDVKD. With 2 bases removed from V and 11 bases from J, the gap between germline ends came to 17 bases. There are 14 residues in the CDR3. The CDR3 loop is CATSDSRVRQRAFF. In nucleotides, the CDR3 is TGTGCCACCAGTGATTCCCGTGTCAGGCAAAGGGCTTTCTTT.

CDR3 sequence reads: CASSLQGSYGYTF. DNA for the CDR3: TGTGCCAGCAGCTTGCAGGGATCGTATGGCTACACCTTC. The gene calls are TRBV5-7 and TRBJ1-2; perhaps TRBD1 as D (5 bases). TRBV5-7 is placed among ORFs of uncertain function. Trimming cost V 1 base and J 5 bases, with 9 bases left between them. CDR3 length equals 13 residues.

V and J are TRBV6-6 and TRBJ2-1, with 7 positions matching TRBD1. The V gene end was trimmed by 6 bases and the J gene end by 4 bases; junction bases not matched to a gene: 9. CDR1 is MNHNY and CDR2 is SVGAGI in the germline V gene (reference sequence). The CDR3 consists of 15 residues. The CDR3 spells CASRTWDSSYNEQFF. CDR3 DNA sequence: TGTGCCAGCAGGACGTGGGACAGCTCATACAATGAGCAGTTCTTC.

V usage is TRBV3-1 (or the pseudogene TRBV3-2) and J usage is TRBJ1-5; 7 bases line up with TRBD1. The CDR3 runs to 16 residues. Trimming at V came to 3 bases and at J to 3 bases, leaving 8 bases not matched to a gene. Germline CDR1 LGHDT, CDR2 YNNKEL (reference sequence). The CDR3 DNA follows: TGTGCCAGCAGCCAGACGGGACAGAGCTCCAATCAGCCCCAGCATTTT. Encoded protein: CASSQTGQSSNQPQHF.

This chain uses TRBV27 with TRBJ1-4; 7 bases fit TRBD1. The trim removed 4 bases at V and 8 bases at J, leaving 10 bases unmatched. Germline CDR1 and CDR2: MNHEY and SMNVEV (reference sequence). This CDR3 comprises 15 residues. The CDR3 region is CASSSPTGVGEKLFF. CDR3 DNA: TGTGCCAGCAGTTCGCCAACAGGGGTCGGCGAAAAACTGTTTTTT.

V usage is TRBV6-5 and J usage is TRBJ2-7; 12 nucleotides agree with TRBD2. The CDR3 runs to 13 residues. With V trimmed by 8 bases and J by 4 bases, 3 bases remained unmatched. Germline CDR1 MNHEY, CDR2 SVGAGI. CDR3 in DNA: TGTGCCAGCGGACTAGCGGGAAAGTACGAGCAGTACTTC. Translation gives CASGLAGKYEQYF.

Comments on this clone: The junction departs from germline at one end; a sequencing error may be responsible. V and J are TRBV30 and TRBJ1-4; 7 nucleotides agree with TRBD1. CDR1 and CDR2 from the germline V gene are GTSNPN and SVGIG (reference sequence). The CDR3 length is 16 residues. In DNA, the CDR3 is TGTGCCTGGAGTGTATTTCCAGGGGGAACTGATGAAAAACTGTTTTTT. Translation gives CAWSVFPGGTDEKLFF. The full variable domain, its missing parts supplied by reference TRBV30 and TRBJ1-4, is SQTIHQWPATLVQPVGSPLSLECTVEGTSNPNLYWYRQAAGRGLQLLFYSVGIGQISSEVPQNLSASRPQDRQFILSSKKLLLSDSGFYLCAWSVFPGGTDEKLFFGSGTQLSVL.